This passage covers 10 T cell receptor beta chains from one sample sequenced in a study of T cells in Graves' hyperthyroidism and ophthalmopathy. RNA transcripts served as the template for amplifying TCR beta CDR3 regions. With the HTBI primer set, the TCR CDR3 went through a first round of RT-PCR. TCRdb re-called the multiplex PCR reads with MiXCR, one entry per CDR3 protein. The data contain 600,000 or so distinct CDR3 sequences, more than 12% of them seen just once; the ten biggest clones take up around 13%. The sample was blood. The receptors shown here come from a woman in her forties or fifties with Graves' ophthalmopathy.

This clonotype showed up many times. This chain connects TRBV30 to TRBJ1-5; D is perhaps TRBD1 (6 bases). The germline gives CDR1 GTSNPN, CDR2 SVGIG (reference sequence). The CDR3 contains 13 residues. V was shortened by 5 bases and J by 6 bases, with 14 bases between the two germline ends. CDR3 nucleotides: TGTGCCTGGGCGACAGGTGGAGGTCAGCCCCAGCATTTT. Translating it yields CAWATGGGQPQHF.

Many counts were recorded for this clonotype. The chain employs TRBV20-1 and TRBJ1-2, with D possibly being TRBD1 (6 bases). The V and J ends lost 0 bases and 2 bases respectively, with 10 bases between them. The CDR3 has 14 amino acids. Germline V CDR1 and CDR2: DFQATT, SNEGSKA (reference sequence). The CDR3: CSARDPRGNYGYTF. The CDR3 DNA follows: TGCAGTGCTAGAGATCCGAGGGGGAACTATGGCTACACCTTC.

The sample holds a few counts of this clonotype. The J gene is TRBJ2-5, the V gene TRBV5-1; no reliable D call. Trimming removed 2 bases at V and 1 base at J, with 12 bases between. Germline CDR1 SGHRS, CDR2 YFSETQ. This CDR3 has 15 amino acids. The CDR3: CASSFDRPAQETQYF. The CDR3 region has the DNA TGCGCCAGCAGCTTTGACCGACCAGCCCAAGAGACCCAGTACTTC.

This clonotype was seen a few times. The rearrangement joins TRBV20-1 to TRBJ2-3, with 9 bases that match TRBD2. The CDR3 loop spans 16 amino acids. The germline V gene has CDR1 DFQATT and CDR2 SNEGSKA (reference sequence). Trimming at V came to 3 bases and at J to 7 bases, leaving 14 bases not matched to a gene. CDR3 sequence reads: CSASPLAGQPSNTQYF. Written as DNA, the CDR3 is TGCAGTGCTAGTCCCCTAGCGGGACAGCCCTCAAATACGCAGTATTTT.

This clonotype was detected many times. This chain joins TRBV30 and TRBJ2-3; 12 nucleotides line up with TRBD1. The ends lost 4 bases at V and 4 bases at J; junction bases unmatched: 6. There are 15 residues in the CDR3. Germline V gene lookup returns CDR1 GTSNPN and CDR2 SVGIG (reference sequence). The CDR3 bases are TGTGCCTGGACCGAAGGGACAGGGGGCGCAGATACGCAGTATTTT. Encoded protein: CAWTEGTGGADTQYF.

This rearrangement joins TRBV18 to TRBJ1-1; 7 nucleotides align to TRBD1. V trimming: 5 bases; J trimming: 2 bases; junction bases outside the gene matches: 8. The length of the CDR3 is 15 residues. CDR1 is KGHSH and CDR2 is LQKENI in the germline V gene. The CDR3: CASSSYWDSNTEAFF. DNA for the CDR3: TGTGCCAGCTCATCCTATTGGGACAGCAACACTGAAGCTTTCTTT.

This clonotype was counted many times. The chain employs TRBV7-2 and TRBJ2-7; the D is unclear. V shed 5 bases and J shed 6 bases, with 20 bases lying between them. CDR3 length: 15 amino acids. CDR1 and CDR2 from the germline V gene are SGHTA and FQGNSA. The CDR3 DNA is TGTGCCAGCAGCGCTCTGACAAGACGACCTATCGAGCAGTACTTC. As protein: CASSALTRRPIEQYF.

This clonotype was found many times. In DNA form, the CDR3 reads TGTGCCAGCAGTTACTCGATTGGCGGCTCCTTGCCCGCCGAGCAGTACTTC. Encoded protein: CASSYSIGGSLPAEQYF. V gene TRBV6-6 combines with J gene TRBJ2-7, with no clear D. Germline CDR1 and CDR2: MNHNY and SVGAGI (reference sequence). The CDR3 spans 17 residues. Trimming left V 0 bases short and J 6 bases short, with 21 bases between.

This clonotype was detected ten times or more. CDR3 sequence (DNA): TGCGCCAGCAGCGGGGTGTCCTACAATGAGCAGTTCTTC. This encodes CASSGVSYNEQFF. This sequence joins TRBV5-1 and TRBJ2-1; D not certain. The CDR3 is 13 amino acids. Germline V gene sequence: CDR1 SGHRS, CDR2 YFSETQ. Trimming took 4 bases from V and 1 from J, leaving 6 bases between them.

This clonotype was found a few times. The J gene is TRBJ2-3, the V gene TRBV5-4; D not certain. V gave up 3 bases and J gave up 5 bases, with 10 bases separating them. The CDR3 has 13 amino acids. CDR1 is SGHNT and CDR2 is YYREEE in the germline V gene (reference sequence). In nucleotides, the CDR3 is TGTGCCAGCAGCTGGCCCCGGGTAGATACGCAGTATTTT. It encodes CASSWPRVDTQYF.